This T cell receptor beta chain was obtained from a study of response to subunit inactivated influenza vaccine. Each CDR3 protein is one row after TCRdb ran MiXCR on the RT-PCR reads. The sample carries roughly 700,000 distinct CDR3 sequences, around a sixth recorded once. This clonotype has ten or more counts. The clonotype comes from a man aged 50-59 years who received an inactivated influenza vaccine. The sequencing used PBMCs from blood, collected about 11 days after vaccination.

CDR3 region: CASSYRGRGHEQFF. The DNA of the CDR3 is TGTGCCAGCAGTTACAGGGGGCGCGGCCATGAGCAGTTCTTC. This chain connects TRBV6-5 to TRBJ2-1; 7 bases agree with TRBD1. The CDR3 runs 14 residues. Germline values: CDR1 MNHEY, CDR2 SVGAGI. V lost 2 bases, J lost 8 bases, and 6 bases stayed unmatched.